This T cell receptor (beta chain) is drawn from a study of response to subunit inactivated influenza vaccine. TCRdb ran MiXCR on the RT-PCR reads and lists one entry per CDR3 protein. Of 630,000 or so distinct CDR3 sequences detected, less than 20% appear once; the ten largest clones hold 9.5% to 13%. Germline V gene lookup returns CDR1 SGHAT and CDR2 FQNNGV. The CDR3 extends over 15 amino acids. Trimming removed 0 bases from V and 0 bases from J, with 8 bases in between. V and J are TRBV11-2 and TRBJ1-1; D remains ambiguous. The receptor's source is a man aged 45 to 65 who received an inactivated influenza vaccine. The material was PBMCs from blood, obtained approximately 13 days after vaccination. The CDR3 nucleotides are TGTGCCAGCAGCTTAGATATTACTCTGAACACTGAAGCTTTCTTT. Its translation is CASSLDITLNTEAFF.